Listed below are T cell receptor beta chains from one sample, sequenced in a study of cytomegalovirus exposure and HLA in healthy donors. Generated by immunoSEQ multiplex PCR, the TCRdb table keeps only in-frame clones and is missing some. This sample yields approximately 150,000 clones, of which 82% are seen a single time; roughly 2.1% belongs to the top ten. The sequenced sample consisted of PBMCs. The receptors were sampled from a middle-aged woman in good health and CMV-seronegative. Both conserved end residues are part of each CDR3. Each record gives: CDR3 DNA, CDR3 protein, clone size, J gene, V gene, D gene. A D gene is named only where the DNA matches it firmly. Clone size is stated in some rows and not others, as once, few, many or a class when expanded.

TGTGCCAGCAGCCGAGCGGTAAGCTCCTACAATGAGCAGTTCTTC | CASSRAVSSYNEQFF | - | TRBJ2-1 | TRBV6-4 | -
TGCGCCAGCAGCTTGTCCCCAGCGGGAGTCTTCTCCTACGAGCAGTACTTC | CASSLSPAGVFSYEQYF | - | TRBJ2-7 | TRBV5-1 | TRBD2
TGTGCCAGTAGTGGGGGAGGGAGCGGTGTCTACAATGAGCAGTTCTTC | CASSGGGSGVYNEQFF | - | TRBJ2-1 | TRBV19 | TRBD2
TGTGCCAGCAGCTTGGGGGGACAGGGGTCGAATGAGCAGTTCTTC | CASSLGGQGSNEQFF | - | TRBJ2-1 | TRBV5-4 | TRBD1
TGTGCCACCTTCGGGACTAGCGGCTACGAGCAGTACTTC | CATFGTSGYEQYF | - | TRBJ2-7 | TRBV28 | TRBD2
TGTGCCAGCAGCGTAGTCCGGGGGAACACTGAAGCTTTCTTT | CASSVVRGNTEAFF | - | TRBJ1-1 | TRBV9 | -
TGTGCCAGCAGCCCCCACAGGGGCCCCTACAATGAGCAGTTCTTC | CASSPHRGPYNEQFF | once | TRBJ2-1 | TRBV6-5 | TRBD1
TGCGCCAGCAGCTGGGGAACAGGGCAGGTGAGGTCCTACGAGCAGTACTTC | CASSWGTGQVRSYEQYF | few | TRBJ2-7 | TRBV5-1 | -
TGTGCCAGCTCCTCGTTCGGTGTAGTAGACACAGATACGCAGTATTTT | CASSSFGVVDTDTQYF | - | TRBJ2-3 | TRBV27 | -
TGTGCCAGCAGCACGGGACAGGATTTCTCTGGCTACACCTTC | CASSTGQDFSGYTF | - | TRBJ1-2 | TRBV5-4 | TRBD1
TGTGCCAGCAGCTCTAGGACTAGCGGGAGGGGTGTTACGCAGTATTTT | CASSSRTSGRGVTQYF | once | TRBJ2-3 | TRBV7-9 | TRBD2
TGCAGCGTTGAGTCAGGGGCTGGGGAGACCCAGTACTTC | CSVESGAGETQYF | - | TRBJ2-5 | TRBV29-1 | -
TGTGCCACCAGCAGAGCCAGGAAAGGCTACACCTTC | CATSRARKGYTF | - | TRBJ1-2 | TRBV15 | -
TGCGCCAGCAGCCAAGATCTGGCTAGCGGGAGGTATGAGCAGTACTTC | CASSQDLASGRYEQYF | - | TRBJ2-7 | TRBV4-3 | TRBD2
TGTGCCAGCAGGAAAGACAGAAATAATTCACCCCTCCACTTT | CASRKDRNNSPLHF | - | TRBJ1-6 | TRBV6-5 | -
TGCAGCGTTCCGACAGGGTCTAGGGAGACCCAGTACTTC | CSVPTGSRETQYF | - | TRBJ2-5 | TRBV29-1 | TRBD1
TGTGCCAGCAGTGGAGTTACTAGCGCCCAAGAGACCCAGTACTTC | CASSGVTSAQETQYF | few | TRBJ2-5 | TRBV2 | TRBD2
TGTGCCAGCACCCCCTATTCAGCGGGAACCTACGAGCAGTACTTC | CASTPYSAGTYEQYF | - | TRBJ2-7 | TRBV28 | TRBD2
TGTGCCAGCAGTTCGGACAGGATGAACACTGAAGCTTTCTTT | CASSSDRMNTEAFF | - | TRBJ1-1 | TRBV6-6 | TRBD1
TGTGCCGCGTTTACAGGGTCTAACTATGGCTACACCTTC | CAAFTGSNYGYTF | - | TRBJ1-2 | TRBV10-3 | -
TGTGCCAGCCACATTACGGGTGATCAGCCCCAGCATTTT | CASHITGDQPQHF | few | TRBJ1-5 | TRBV6-1 | -
TGCGCCAGCAGCTTGGATAGCGGGAGTTACGAGCAGTACTTC | CASSLDSGSYEQYF | - | TRBJ2-7 | TRBV5-1 | TRBD2
TGTGCCAGCAGCTTCGGTAACTACGAGCAGTACTTC | CASSFGNYEQYF | - | TRBJ2-7 | TRBV7-9 | -
TGTGCCATCAGTGATCGGGGGGCAAGAGAAGAGACCCAGTACTTC | CAISDRGAREETQYF | - | TRBJ2-5 | TRBV10-3 | -
TGTGCCAGTAGTGTTGGACAGTTGGGGATAGAGACCCAGTACTTC | CASSVGQLGIETQYF | once | TRBJ2-5 | TRBV19 | -
TGTGCCAGCCGACGGACAGATAACTATGGCTACACCTTC | CASRRTDNYGYTF | once | TRBJ1-2 | TRBV2 | -
TGTGCCAGCAGTGGGGGGAGCCCCCGGTCCAATCAGCCCCAGCATTTT | CASSGGSPRSNQPQHF | - | TRBJ1-5 | TRBV28 | -
TGTGCCAGCAGCTGGACAGCCTACGAGCAGTACTTC | CASSWTAYEQYF | - | TRBJ2-7 | TRBV5-5 | -
TGTGCCAGTAAACCCGACAGACTTACAAACGAAAAACTGTTTTTT | CASKPDRLTNEKLFF | few | TRBJ1-4 | TRBV19 | -
TGTGCCAGCAGTTTGGAATCGGGACAGGGAAGGTCCGAGCAGTACTTC | CASSLESGQGRSEQYF | once | TRBJ2-7 | TRBV27 | TRBD1
TGTGCCAGCAGTTTATGGGGAAGCGGGAGGGCCGAGGAGACCCAGTACTTC | CASSLWGSGRAEETQYF | - | TRBJ2-5 | TRBV28 | TRBD2
TGTGCCAGCAGCTTATTAGAGGGTACCTACGAGCAGTACTTC | CASSLLEGTYEQYF | - | TRBJ2-7 | TRBV7-8 | -
TGTGCCAGTAGTTATTCACGTAGCGGGAGACCCCCTGGGGCCAACGTCCTGACTTTC | CASSYSRSGRPPGANVLTF | - | TRBJ2-6 | TRBV19 | TRBD2
TGCGCCACCCAGCTTCAGGGGGCCCTTTTGGAGACCCAGTACTTC | CATQLQGALLETQYF | few | TRBJ2-5 | TRBV5-1 | TRBD1
TGTGCCAGCAGCCTACAGGTCCCGGGACGGGGGATGTGGCAAGAGACCCAGTACTTC | CASSLQVPGRGMWQETQYF | - | TRBJ2-5 | TRBV7-2 | -
TGTGCCAGCAGCCCCGGACTAGCGGAATCCTACGAGCAGTACTTC | CASSPGLAESYEQYF | - | TRBJ2-7 | TRBV9 | TRBD2
TGTGCCAGCAGTTTATACCGGGGGAATGAGCAGTTCTTC | CASSLYRGNEQFF | - | TRBJ2-1 | TRBV28 | -
TGTGCCAGCAGCCCCCGGACAGGGGACACCGGGGAGCTGTTTTTT | CASSPRTGDTGELFF | - | TRBJ2-2 | TRBV7-2 | TRBD1
TGTGCCAGCAGTTTGGGGAGCTCCTACGAGCAGTACTTC | CASSLGSSYEQYF | - | TRBJ2-7 | TRBV28 | -
TGTGCCAGCAGTAGGCTAGGCTACAATGAGCAGTTCTTC | CASSRLGYNEQFF | - | TRBJ2-1 | TRBV2 | -
TGTGCCAGCAGTGGCGACAGGGTCTCTGGAAACACCATATATTTT | CASSGDRVSGNTIYF | - | TRBJ1-3 | TRBV6-5 | TRBD1
TGTGCCACCAGCAGGCCGGGACAATCCTACGAGCAGTACTTC | CATSRPGQSYEQYF | - | TRBJ2-7 | TRBV15 | -
TGCAGCGTGTCAGGGCTGCAGGGCTACACCTTC | CSVSGLQGYTF | once | TRBJ1-2 | TRBV29-1 | -
TGCGCCAGCAGCCTTGGAGGACAGTTGAACACTGAAGCTTTCTTT | CASSLGGQLNTEAFF | - | TRBJ1-1 | TRBV4-1 | -
TGTGCCAGCAGCCAAGAGGGGGCTATGAGAACAGATACGCAGTATTTT | CASSQEGAMRTDTQYF | once | TRBJ2-3 | TRBV14 | -
TGTGCCTGGAGACATTTGAACACTGAAGCTTTCTTT | CAWRHLNTEAFF | once | TRBJ1-1 | TRBV30 | -
TGTGCCAGCAAGCAGGGTAACTATGGCTACACCTTC | CASKQGNYGYTF | - | TRBJ1-2 | TRBV28 | -
TGTGCCAGCAGCTTGGCCGAGGGTCAGCCCCAGCATTTT | CASSLAEGQPQHF | once | TRBJ1-5 | TRBV5-6 | -
TGTGCCAGCAGCCTTGGATGGGACAGCTCCTACGAGCAGTACTTC | CASSLGWDSSYEQYF | - | TRBJ2-7 | TRBV7-2 | TRBD1
TGTGCCAGCGGTGGGCTAGCCTCCGGCGAGCAGTACTTC | CASGGLASGEQYF | - | TRBJ2-7 | TRBV14 | -
TGTGCCAGCAGCGACGACAGCTACAATGAGCGGTTCTTC | CASSDDSYNERFF | - | TRBJ2-1 | TRBV7-2 | -
TGTGCCAGTTCTTGGACTAGCGGTGAGCAGTTCTTC | CASSWTSGEQFF | - | TRBJ2-1 | TRBV19 | TRBD2